Each of the 28 T cell receptor beta chains below was sequenced from the same sample in a study of T cell repertoires in cytomegalovirus infection. TCRdb re-called the reads through MiXCR, storing one row per CDR3 protein. The data hold over 150,000 distinct CDR3 sequences, with roughly a sixth observed a single time. The sequencing input was CD8+ T cells from PBMCs. Source of these receptors: a human donor in good health (CMV status not recorded). Some clones in this sample may be carry-over from other donors' samples.

This clonotype was recorded once. The CDR3 spells CASSPPWDSYEQYF. The CDR3 region has the DNA TGTGCCAGCAGTCCTCCATGGGACTCCTACGAGCAGTACTTC. The rearrangement uses TRBV28 and TRBJ2-7; D call uncertain. Germline V gene lookup returns CDR1 MDHEN and CDR2 SYDVKM. Trimming took 5 bases from V and 0 from J, leaving 11 bases between them. The CDR3 totals 14 residues.

The table lists this clonotype with a few counts. This chain links TRBV7-6 with TRBJ2-2, with 10 bases aligning to TRBD2. V was clipped by 8 bases and J by 4 bases; unmatched bases: 4. This CDR3 spans 14 amino acids. Per germline, CDR1 SGHVS and CDR2 FNYEAQ. The CDR3 loop is CASASGGLTGELFF. The CDR3 nucleotides are TGTGCCAGCGCTAGCGGGGGTCTCACCGGGGAGCTGTTTTTT.

This clonotype was seen ten or more times. The chain couples TRBV28 to TRBJ2-3; D is ambiguous. The CDR3 totals 12 residues. CDR1 and CDR2 (germline): MDHEN, SYDVKM. Trimming took off 5 bases at V and 3 bases at J, with 6 bases between the two ends. The CDR3 bases are TGTGCCAGCAGTCCCCGGACAGATACGCAGTATTTT. This codes for CASSPRTDTQYF.

This clonotype was found a few times. The chain links TRBV6-1 to TRBJ1-1; 9 nucleotides match TRBD1. Germline CDR1 is MNHNS and CDR2 is SASEGT. With 2 bases clipped from V and 0 bases from J, the junction kept 7 bases outside the gene matches. The length of the CDR3 is 17 residues. CDR3: CASSEPGQGVMNTEAFF. The CDR3 region has the DNA TGTGCCAGCAGTGAACCGGGACAGGGAGTGATGAACACTGAAGCTTTCTTT.

In its sample, this clonotype was seen a few times. The chain has TRBV29-1 and TRBJ1-2; tentatively, D is TRBD1 (6 bases). This CDR3 has 12 amino acids. Per the germline V gene, CDR1 is SQVTM and CDR2 is ANQGSEA. V was cut by 5 bases and J by 5 bases, with 12 bases left in between. DNA of the CDR3: TGCAGCGTTAGGAGACAGGATTATGGCTACACCTTC. Translated: CSVRRQDYGYTF.

This chain links TRBV7-9 with TRBJ1-1, with a possible D match to TRBD1 (5 bases). The germline V gene encodes CDR1 SEHNR and CDR2 FQNEAQ (reference sequence). CDR3 length: 14 amino acids. V lost 7 bases to trimming and J lost 5 bases, with 17 bases between them. The CDR3 here is CASNRLSQGTEAFF. CDR3 nucleotides: TGTGCCAGCAACCGCCTTAGTCAGGGAACTGAAGCTTTCTTT. Full variable domain (remainder filled in from reference TRBV7-9 and TRBJ1-1): DTGVSQNPRHKITKRGQNVTFRCDPISEHNRLYWYRQTLGQGPEFLTYFQNEAQLEKSRLLSDRFSAERPKGSFSTLEIQRTEQGDSAMYLCASNRLSQGTEAFFGQGTRLTVV.

This clonotype was found a few times. V is TRBV2 and J is TRBJ2-1; 13 nucleotides agree with TRBD2. Germline V gives CDR1 SNHLY, CDR2 FYNNEI. The V gene end was trimmed by 6 bases and the J gene end by 10 bases; junction bases not matched to a gene: 12. The CDR3 covers 16 residues. CDR3 nucleotide sequence: TGTGCCAGCAGAGAGGGGACTAGCGGGGTTTCCGGGGAGCAGTTCTTC. Translation: CASREGTSGVSGEQFF.

J is TRBJ2-7 and V is TRBV28; 9 bases are shared with TRBD1. J was trimmed by 6 bases and V by 2 bases; bases with no gene match: 5. This CDR3 region has 14 residues. In germline, CDR1 is MDHEN, CDR2 SYDVKM. CDR3 residues: CASSLGGTGTEQYF. CDR3 coding DNA: TGTGCCAGCAGTTTAGGGGGGACAGGGACCGAGCAGTACTTC.

This clonotype was seen a handful of times. This chain uses TRBV7-6 with TRBJ1-2, with D possibly being TRBD1 (6 bases). CDR3 length equals 12 residues. Germline V gene data show CDR1 as SGHVS and CDR2 as FNYEAQ. Trimming left V 4 bases short and J 9 bases short, with 12 bases between. CDR3 amino acids: CASSYTGGSYTF. In DNA form, the CDR3 reads TGTGCCAGCAGCTATACGGGGGGCAGCTACACCTTC.

The table lists this clonotype with a few counts. The gene calls are TRBV11-2 and TRBJ1-5; 7 bases match TRBD1. The V and J ends lost 5 bases and 6 bases, in that order; junction bases with no gene match: 10. The germline CDR1 and CDR2 sequences are SGHAT and FQNNGV. The CDR3 extends over 15 amino acids. The chain's CDR3 is CASSLGQRRGQPQHF. CDR3 bases: TGTGCCAGCAGCCTGGGACAGCGTCGGGGTCAGCCCCAGCATTTT.

The gene calls are TRBV12-3 or TRBV12-4 and TRBJ1-1, with D tentatively TRBD1 (6 bases). V lost 5 bases, J lost 3 bases, and 19 bases lay in between. This CDR3 has 16 amino acids. The chain's CDR3 is CASSLRGGRKDTEAFF. CDR3 DNA sequence: TGTGCCAGCAGTCTCAGGGGTGGACGCAAGGACACTGAAGCTTTCTTT.

This clonotype was seen a handful of times. The chain uses TRBV7-2 and TRBJ2-5; D perhaps matches TRBD2 (7 bases). This CDR3 contains 13 residues. The V end was cut by 8 bases, the J end by 1 base, with 11 bases between. The germline CDR1 and CDR2 sequences are SGHTA and FQGNSA. CDR3 coding DNA: TGTGCCAGCCAAGGGGGGGTCCAAGAGACCCAGTACTTC. Amino acids: CASQGGVQETQYF.

The chain couples TRBV4-1 to TRBJ2-1; TRBD2 matches 13 bases. Germline trimming cut 3 bases from V and 7 bases from J; bases unmatched to any gene: 3. The CDR3 totals 15 residues. Germline-derived CDR1 and CDR2 are MGHRA and YSYEKL. The DNA for the CDR3 is TGCGCCAGCAGCCATGGGGGACTAGCGGGGAATGAGCAGTTCTTC. Translating it yields CASSHGGLAGNEQFF.

The CDR3 loop is CASSQAQGLTDTQYF. For the CDR3, the DNA is TGTGCCAGCAGCCAAGCTCAGGGTTTGACAGATACGCAGTATTTT. This chain connects TRBV14 to TRBJ2-3, with a possible D match to TRBD1 (5 bases). The CDR3 covers 15 residues. Trimming cost V 1 base and J 3 bases, with 11 bases left between them. Germline CDR1 and CDR2: SGHDN and FVKESK.

This clonotype occurred a few times. The gene calls are TRBV7-3 and TRBJ1-2; D gene uncertain. The CDR3 runs to 13 residues. Trimming stripped 2 bases from V and 7 bases from J, with 11 bases between. The germline V gene encodes CDR1 SGHTA and CDR2 FQGTGA. This CDR3 reads CASSLSGRSGYTF. The CDR3 DNA reads as TGTGCCAGCAGCTTATCGGGCAGGTCTGGCTACACCTTC.

The rearrangement joins TRBV29-1 to TRBJ2-2; D is perhaps TRBD1 (5 bases). Germline values: CDR1 SQVTM, CDR2 ANQGSEA. V dropped 2 bases and J dropped 3 bases, with 7 bases sitting between them. The CDR3 has 13 amino acids. The CDR3 spells CSVEQGDTGELFF. The CDR3 bases are TGCAGCGTTGAACAAGGGGACACCGGGGAGCTGTTTTTT.

CDR3 sequence (DNA): TGTGCCAGCAGCCCGGGACTGCTCTCTGGAAACACCATATATTTT. Protein: CASSPGLLSGNTIYF. The chain combines TRBV2 with TRBJ1-3; possible D gene TRBD1, 5 bases. V was pared by 6 bases and J by 0 bases, with 12 bases between. Looked up from germline, CDR1 is SNHLY and CDR2 is FYNNEI. The CDR3 runs 15 residues.

This clonotype appeared a few times. The chain couples TRBV29-1 to TRBJ1-2, with D uncertain. The ends were cut back, 3 bases at V and 5 bases at J, with 19 bases in the middle. Germline V gene lookup returns CDR1 SQVTM and CDR2 ANQGSEA. The CDR3 consists of 15 residues. CDR3 coding DNA: TGCAGCGTTGATTTGGCGTTGGATATCCTTTATGGCTACACCTTC. This encodes CSVDLALDILYGYTF. The full variable domain, in which reference TRBV29-1 and TRBJ1-2 provide the parts outside the CDR3, is SAVISQKPSRDICQRGTSLTIQCQVDSQVTMMFWYRQQPGQSLTLIATANQGSEATYESGFVIDKFPISRPNLTFSTLTVSNMSPEDSSIYLCSVDLALDILYGYTFGSGTRLTVV.

The CDR3 here is CAISESLRGVGNQPQHF. Here the CDR3 DNA reads TGTGCCATCAGTGAGTCTCTCCGGGGGGTCGGCAATCAGCCCCAGCATTTT. The V gene is TRBV10-3, the J gene TRBJ1-5; perhaps TRBD1 as D (5 bases). CDR1 and CDR2 (germline): ENHRY, SYGVKD. Trimming took off 0 bases at V and 2 bases at J, with 14 bases between the two ends. The length of the CDR3 is 17 residues.

This clonotype was detected a few times. The CDR3, as DNA: TGTGCCAGCAGCTTAGTAATGGTGGTACAATCCCGTTTGGGAAATGAGCAGTTCTTC. This sequence encodes CASSLVMVVQSRLGNEQFF. The chain carries TRBV5-5 and TRBJ2-1, with unresolved D. This CDR3 comprises 19 residues. Germline V lookup: CDR1 SGHKS, CDR2 YYEKEE (reference sequence). V lost 2 bases to trimming and J lost 7 bases, with 28 bases between them.

This clonotype has a handful of counts. J is TRBJ2-7 and V is TRBV7-9; perhaps TRBD1 as D (5 bases). The CDR3 extends over 15 amino acids. CDR1 is SEHNR, CDR2 FQNEAQ, per germline (reference sequence). The V and J ends lost 3 bases and 3 bases respectively, with 15 bases between them. As DNA, the CDR3 is TGTGCCAGCAGCTTCGCACAGGAGCCTCTCTACGAGCAGTACTTC. The encoded protein is CASSFAQEPLYEQYF.

V and J are TRBV6-1 and TRBJ2-7, with 7 bases aligning to TRBD1. The CDR3 sequence is 15 residues long. Germline trimming cut 5 bases from V and 1 base from J; bases unmatched to any gene: 8. Looked up from germline, CDR1 is MNHNS and CDR2 is SASEGT. The DNA of the CDR3 is TGTGCCAGCAGTCCGCCGGGACAGATTTCCTACGAGCAGTACTTC. Its translation is CASSPPGQISYEQYF.

This clonotype turned up a few times. The V gene is TRBV7-8, the J gene TRBJ2-7; 8 bases are a match to TRBD1. The CDR3 covers 15 residues. Trimming cost V 1 base and J 4 bases; bases outside gene matches: 6. Germline V CDR1 and CDR2: SGHVS, FQNEAQ. CDR3 in DNA: TGTGCCAGCAGCTTAGAGTCAGGGGGCTTGTACGAGCAGTACTTC. Residues: CASSLESGGLYEQYF. The full variable domain, completed using reference TRBV7-8 and TRBJ2-7, is GAGVSQSPRYKVAKRGQDVALRCDPISGHVSLFWYQQALGQGPEFLTYFQNEAQLDKSGLPSDRFFAERPEGSVSTLKIQRTQQEDSAVYLCASSLESGGLYEQYFGPGTRLTVT.

The genes are TRBV6-2 or TRBV6-3 and TRBJ2-1; D tentatively reads TRBD1 or TRBD2 (5 bases each). The CDR3 consists of 14 residues. From germline, CDR1 is MNHEY and CDR2 SVGEGT. Trimming took off 0 bases at V and 8 bases at J, with 11 bases between the two ends. CDR3 amino acids: CASSYSSRGDEQFF. For the CDR3, the DNA is TGTGCCAGCAGTTACTCAAGCAGAGGGGATGAGCAGTTCTTC.

The chain couples TRBV7-6 to TRBJ1-2, with D maybe TRBD1 (5 bases). V gave up 0 bases and J gave up 4 bases, with 12 bases separating them. This CDR3 comprises 15 residues. Per the germline V gene, CDR1 is SGHVS and CDR2 is FNYEAQ. CDR3 in DNA: TGTGCCAGCAGCTTAGCAGCCGACGGGGGCTATGGCTACACCTTC. It yields the protein CASSLAADGGYGYTF.

Ten or more counts support this clonotype. The V call is TRBV12-5, the J call TRBJ1-1; D is uncertain. V lost 0 bases and J 9 bases, leaving 17 bases between the germline ends. Germline assignment: CDR1 LGHNT and CDR2 FRNRAP. The CDR3 consists of 15 residues. The CDR3 is CASGLVRGLGGQAFF. Here the CDR3 DNA reads TGTGCTAGTGGTTTGGTGAGAGGTCTGGGAGGCCAAGCTTTCTTT.

This chain links TRBV7-9 with TRBJ2-2; 9 bases agree with TRBD1. The ends lost 4 bases at V and 3 bases at J; junction bases unmatched: 12. The CDR3 sequence is 18 residues long. Germline loops: CDR1 SEHNR, CDR2 FQNEAQ (reference sequence). The CDR3 reads CASSSTSPGQGYTGELFF. The CDR3 region has the DNA TGTGCCAGCAGCTCCACATCACCGGGACAGGGCTACACCGGGGAGCTGTTTTTT.

The gene calls are TRBV19 and TRBJ2-2; 9 positions match TRBD2. Germline V gene data show CDR1 as LNHDA and CDR2 as SQIVND (reference sequence). V dropped 8 bases and J dropped 7; count of bases not matched to a gene: 8. The CDR3 spans 14 residues. This chain's CDR3 is CASLSGGTGGELFF. The CDR3, as DNA: TGTGCCAGTCTTAGCGGGGGTACCGGCGGGGAGCTGTTTTTT.